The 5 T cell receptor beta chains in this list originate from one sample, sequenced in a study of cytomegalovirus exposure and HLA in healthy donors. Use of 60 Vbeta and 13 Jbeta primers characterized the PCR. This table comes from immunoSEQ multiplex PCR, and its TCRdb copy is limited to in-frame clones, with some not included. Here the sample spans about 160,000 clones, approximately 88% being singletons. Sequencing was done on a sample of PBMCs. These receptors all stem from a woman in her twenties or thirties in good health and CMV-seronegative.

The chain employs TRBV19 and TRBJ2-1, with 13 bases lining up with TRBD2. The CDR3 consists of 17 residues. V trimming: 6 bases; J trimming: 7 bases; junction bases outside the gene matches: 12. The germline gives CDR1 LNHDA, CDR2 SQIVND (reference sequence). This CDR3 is CASSFIGTSGIANEQFF. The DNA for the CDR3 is TGTGCCAGTAGCTTTATCGGGACTAGCGGGATAGCAAATGAGCAGTTCTTC.

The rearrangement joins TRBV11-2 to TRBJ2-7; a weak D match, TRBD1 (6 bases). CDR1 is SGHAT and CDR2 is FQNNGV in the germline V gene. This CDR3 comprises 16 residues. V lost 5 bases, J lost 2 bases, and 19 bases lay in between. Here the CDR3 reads CASSPPDSGPTYEQYF. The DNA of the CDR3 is TGTGCCAGCAGCCCTCCGGACAGTGGGCCCACCTACGAGCAGTACTTC.

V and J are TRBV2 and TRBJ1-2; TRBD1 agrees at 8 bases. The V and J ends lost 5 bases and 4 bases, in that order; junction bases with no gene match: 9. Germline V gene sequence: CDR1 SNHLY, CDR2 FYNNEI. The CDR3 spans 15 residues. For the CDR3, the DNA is TGTGCCAGCAGTCGGGGACAGGCGAGCTTCTATGGCTACACCTTC. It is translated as CASSRGQASFYGYTF.

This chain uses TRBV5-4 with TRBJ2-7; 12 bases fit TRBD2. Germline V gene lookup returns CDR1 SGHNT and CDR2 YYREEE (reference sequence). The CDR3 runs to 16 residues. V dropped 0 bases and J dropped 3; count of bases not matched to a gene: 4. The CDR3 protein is CASSLGGTSGRYEQYF. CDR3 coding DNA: TGTGCCAGCAGCTTGGGCGGGACTAGCGGGCGCTACGAGCAGTACTTC.

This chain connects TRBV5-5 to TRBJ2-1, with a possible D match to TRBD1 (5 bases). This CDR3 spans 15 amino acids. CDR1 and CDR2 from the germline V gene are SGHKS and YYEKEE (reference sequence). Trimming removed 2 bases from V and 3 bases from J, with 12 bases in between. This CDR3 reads CASSLDSFVYNEQFF. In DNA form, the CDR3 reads TGTGCCAGCAGCTTAGACAGTTTTGTCTACAATGAGCAGTTCTTC.